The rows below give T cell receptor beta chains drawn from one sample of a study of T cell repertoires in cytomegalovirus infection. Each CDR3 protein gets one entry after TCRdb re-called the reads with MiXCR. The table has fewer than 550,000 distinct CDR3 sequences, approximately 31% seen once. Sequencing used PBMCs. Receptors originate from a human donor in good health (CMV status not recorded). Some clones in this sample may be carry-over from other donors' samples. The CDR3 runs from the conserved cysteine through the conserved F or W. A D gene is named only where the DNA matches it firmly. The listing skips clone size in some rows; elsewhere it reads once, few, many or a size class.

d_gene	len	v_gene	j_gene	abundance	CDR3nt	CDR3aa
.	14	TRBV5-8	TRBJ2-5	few	TGTGCCACGTCGGGACCGAGAAGCCAAGAGACCCAGTACTTC	CATSGPRSQETQYF
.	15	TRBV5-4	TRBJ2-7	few	TGTGCCAGCAGCTTCCCTGGTGGGCTGGGGTACGAGCAGTACTTC	CASSFPGGLGYEQYF
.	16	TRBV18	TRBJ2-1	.	TGTGCCAGCTCACCCCCCATCCGAGGGGAATCGGTCGGGCAGTTCTTC	CASSPPIRGESVGQFF
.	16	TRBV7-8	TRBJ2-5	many	TGTGCCAGCAGCTTAGGTTGGGCGGAGCCGACGGAGACCCAGTACTTC	CASSLGWAEPTETQYF
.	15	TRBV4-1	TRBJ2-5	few	TGCGCCAGCAGCCAAGTAGGGCAGGGCTACGAGACCCAGTACTTC	CASSQVGQGYETQYF
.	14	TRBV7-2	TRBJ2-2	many	TGTGCCAGCAGCCCACTGGGTGGCACCGGGGAGCTGTTTTTT	CASSPLGGTGELFF
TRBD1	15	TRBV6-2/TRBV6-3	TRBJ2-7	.	TGTGCCAGCAGTTCGCCGGGACAGGGGTTCTACGAGCAGTACTTC	CASSSPGQGFYEQYF
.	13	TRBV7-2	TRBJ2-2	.	TGTGCCAGAAGCCCCTGGAGTTCCGGGGAGCGGTTTTTT	CARSPWSSGERFF
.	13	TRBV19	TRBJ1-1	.	TGTGCCAGTACTCAGGGAGTGAACACTGAAGCTTTCTTT	CASTQGVNTEAFF
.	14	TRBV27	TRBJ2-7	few	TGTGCCAGCAGTTTGGCGACAGGACCTTACGAGCAGTACTTC	CASSLATGPYEQYF
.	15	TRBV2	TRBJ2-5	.	TGTGCCAGCAGTGAAGTTAGGGGACCCCAGGAGACCCAGTACTTC	CASSEVRGPQETQYF
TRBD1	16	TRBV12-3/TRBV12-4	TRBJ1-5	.	TGTGCCAGCAGTTTAGGACAGGGGATCCCTAATCAGCCCCAGCATTTT	CASSLGQGIPNQPQHF
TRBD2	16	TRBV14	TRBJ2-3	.	TGTGCCAGCAGCCCTAGGGACTACTCGTCGAAAGATACGCAGTATTTT	CASSPRDYSSKDTQYF
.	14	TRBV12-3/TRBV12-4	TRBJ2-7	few	TGTGCCAGCAGCCCCGGGTGGCCCTCCTACGAGCAGTACTTC	CASSPGWPSYEQYF
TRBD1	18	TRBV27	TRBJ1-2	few	TGTGCCAGCAGTAACAACTGGGACAGGGGGACGACTAACTATGGCTACACCTTC	CASSNNWDRGTTNYGYTF
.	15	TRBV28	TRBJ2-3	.	TGTGCCAGCAATAATCGGGACCGGTTCACAGATACGCAGTATTTT	CASNNRDRFTDTQYF
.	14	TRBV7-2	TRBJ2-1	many	TGTGCCAGCAGCTTAGCGAGCGTAGGAGATGAGCAGTTCTTC	CASSLASVGDEQFF
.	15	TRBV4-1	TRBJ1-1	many	TGCGCCAGCACCCCACGAGGGACTTCGAACACTGAAGCTTTCTTT	CASTPRGTSNTEAFF
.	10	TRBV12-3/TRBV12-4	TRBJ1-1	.	TGTGCCAGCAAGAGGGTTGAAGCTTTCTTT	CASKRVEAFF
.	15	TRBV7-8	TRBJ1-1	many	TGTGCCAGCAGCTTAGTTGCAGGGTTCAACACTGAAGCTTTCTTT	CASSLVAGFNTEAFF
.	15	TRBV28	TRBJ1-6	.	TGTGCCAGCAGCGCTCGAGGGGCTTGGAGTTCACCCCTCCACTTT	CASSARGAWSSPLHF
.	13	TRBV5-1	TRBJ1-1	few	TGCGCCAGCAGCTTGGTGGTGGACACTGAAGCTTTCTTT	CASSLVVDTEAFF
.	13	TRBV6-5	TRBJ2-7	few	TGTGCCAGCAGTTACGGGTCGGCGCTCGAGCAGTACTTC	CASSYGSALEQYF
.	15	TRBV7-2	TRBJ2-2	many	TGTGCCAGCAGCTTAGCCCCCATCGGAGGCGGGGAGCTGTTTTTT	CASSLAPIGGGELFF
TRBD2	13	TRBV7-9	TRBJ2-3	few	TGTGCCAGCAGGGGGACTAGTGGGGATACGCAGTATTTT	CASRGTSGDTQYF
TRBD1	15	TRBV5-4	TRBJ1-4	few	TGTGCCACAACAGGGGACCGTGCAACTAATGAAAAACTGTTTTTT	CATTGDRATNEKLFF
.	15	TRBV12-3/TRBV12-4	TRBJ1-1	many	TGTGCCAGCAGTTTGGGTAGACACATGAACACTGAAGCTTTCTTT	CASSLGRHMNTEAFF
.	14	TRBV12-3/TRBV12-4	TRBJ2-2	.	TGTGCCCAAGGGCTGGGGGGTGATGCCGGGGAGCTGTTTTTT	CAQGLGGDAGELFF
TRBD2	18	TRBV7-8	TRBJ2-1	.	TGTGCCAGCAGCTCCTTGCTCGCTAGCGGGGCGCCGGGCATTGAGCAGTTCTTC	CASSSLLASGAPGIEQFF
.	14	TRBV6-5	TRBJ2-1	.	TGTGCCAGCAGTTACGGCAGGGATGGGAATGAGCAGTTCTTC	CASSYGRDGNEQFF
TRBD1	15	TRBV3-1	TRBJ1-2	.	TGTGCCAGCAGCCATATCATCCGGGACAGGGATGGCTACACCTTC	CASSHIIRDRDGYTF
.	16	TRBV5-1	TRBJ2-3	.	TGCGCCAGCAGCTTGTGGGCAGGTTCTAGCACAGATACGCAGTATTTT	CASSLWAGSSTDTQYF
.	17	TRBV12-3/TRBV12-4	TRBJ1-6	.	TGTGCCAGCAGTATCCCCTTAGGGGCAGCCTATAATTCACCCCTCCACTTT	CASSIPLGAAYNSPLHF
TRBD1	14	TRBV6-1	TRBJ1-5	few	TGTGCCAGCAGTGCCTGGGACAGCGATCAGCCCCAGCATTTT	CASSAWDSDQPQHF
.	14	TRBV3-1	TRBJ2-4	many	TGTGCCAGCCCGTGTGAGATAGTTGGAAACATTCAGTACTTC	CASPCEIVGNIQYF
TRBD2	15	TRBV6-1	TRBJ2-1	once	TGTGCCAGCATTTACAGCGGGGGGGGGTACGATGAGCAGTTCTTC	CASIYSGGGYDEQFF
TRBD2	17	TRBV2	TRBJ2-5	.	TGTGCCAGCAGTGCTCAAGGTGGACTAGCGGGGGGCCATTATCTGTACTTC	CASSAQGGLAGGHYLYF